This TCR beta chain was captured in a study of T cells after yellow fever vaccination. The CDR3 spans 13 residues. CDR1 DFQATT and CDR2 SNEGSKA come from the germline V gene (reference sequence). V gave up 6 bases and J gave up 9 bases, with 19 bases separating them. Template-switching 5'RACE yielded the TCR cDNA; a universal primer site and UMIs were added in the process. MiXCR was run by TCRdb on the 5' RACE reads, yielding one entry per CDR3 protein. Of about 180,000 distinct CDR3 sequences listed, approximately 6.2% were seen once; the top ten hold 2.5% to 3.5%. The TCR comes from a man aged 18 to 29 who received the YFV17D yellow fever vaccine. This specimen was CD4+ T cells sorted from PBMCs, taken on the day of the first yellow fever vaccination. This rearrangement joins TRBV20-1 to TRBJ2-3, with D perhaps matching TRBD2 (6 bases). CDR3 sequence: CSARRGGDPTQYF. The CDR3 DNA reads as TGCAGTGCCAGGCGGGGCGGGGACCCCACGCAGTATTTT.